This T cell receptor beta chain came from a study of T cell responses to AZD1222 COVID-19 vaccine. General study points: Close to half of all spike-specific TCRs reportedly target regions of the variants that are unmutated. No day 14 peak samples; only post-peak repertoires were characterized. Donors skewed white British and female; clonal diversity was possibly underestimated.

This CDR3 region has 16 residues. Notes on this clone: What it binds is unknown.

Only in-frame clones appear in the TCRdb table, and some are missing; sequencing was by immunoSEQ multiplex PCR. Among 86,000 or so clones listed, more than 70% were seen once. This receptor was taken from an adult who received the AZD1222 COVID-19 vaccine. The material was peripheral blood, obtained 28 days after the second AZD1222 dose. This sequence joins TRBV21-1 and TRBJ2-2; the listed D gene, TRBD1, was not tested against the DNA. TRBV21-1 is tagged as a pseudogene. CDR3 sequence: CASSKGTPRVSGELFF. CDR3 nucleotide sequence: TGTGCCAGCAGCAAAGGGACACCCAGGGTTTCGGGGGAGCTGTTTTTT.